This T cell receptor (beta chain) derives from a study of OX40 agonist ivuxolimab in advanced cancers. Background on the whole study: Ivuxolimab was a fully human IgG2 agonistic monoclonal antibody targeting the costimulatory receptor OX40 (CD134). Intravenous ivuxolimab was administered to patients every 2 weeks at six dose levels: 0.01, 0.1, 0.3, 1.5, 3 and 10 mg/kg. Of the roughly 54 patients in dose escalation, some 20 had hepatocellular carcinoma, some 15 had melanoma, 9 had renal cell carcinoma and 9 had head and neck cancer. In the dose-escalation cohort, 82.7% of patients were male, and the mean age was roughly 60 years, with a range of about 23 to 90. Prior anti-PD-1, anti-PD-L1 or anti-CTLA-4 therapy was permitted, and approximately 40% of dose-escalation patients had received checkpoint inhibitors. Partial responses were achieved by three dose-escalation patients, of whom one had hepatocellular carcinoma and two had cutaneous melanoma. The purpose of peripheral TCRbeta sequencing was to test whether ivuxolimab changed TCR sequence diversity and led to clonal T-cell expansion. The paper describes the monotherapy dose-escalation part (N ≈ 50 patients) of the phase I trial of ivuxolimab.

Patients with autoimmune disease history or receiving systemic immunosuppression were excluded from the trial. Peripheral blood for TCR sequencing was collected from all dose cohorts at baseline, on cycle 4 day 1, and on cycle 7 day 1. The samples were taken from a phase I, first-in-human, multicenter, open-label dose-escalation trial of ivuxolimab. Adults with locally advanced or metastatic head and neck squamous cell, hepatocellular, melanoma or renal cell carcinoma were enrolled in the trial. Before TCR sequencing, CD4+ T cells and CD8+ T cells were sorted from peripheral blood as separate populations. Genomic DNA was extracted from sorted cells for sequencing of the TCRbeta CDR3 region. The immunoSEQ Assay was used to sequence the TCRbeta CDR3 regions. The source is immuneACCESS, and TCRdb retained only in-frame sequences with V and J called. Part of the clones is not carried over; for the studies checked, unresolved V genes explain less than half of this, and the remainder is unexplained. The sample records around 90,000 clones, around 89% of which are singletons. The ten most abundant clones make up 7.4% of the sample.

V is shortened by 2 bases, J by 3 bases, and the region joining them spans 6 bases. CDR1 and CDR2, looked up from the germline V gene (reference sequence), are SGHNT and YYREEE. The CDR3 runs 13 residues from the cysteine to the phenylalanine. The retained sequence is limited to the CDR3, 39 bases, with the frame set at the first base. Study-wide findings and limitations: The antigen specificity of the peripheral T cells that underwent clonal expansion was not determined. Low levels of normalized T-cell clonal expansion were also seen in some patients who did not respond. Partial responders in the 0.1-3.0 mg/kg groups had among the lowest normalized peripheral clonal expansion, especially among CD8+ T cells. After ivuxolimab, CD8+ T cells had more expanded clones than CD4+ T cells on average. At doses of 0.1 to 3.0 mg/kg, clonal expansion of both CD4+ and CD8+ blood T cells was observed from baseline to week 6.

Concerning this clone itself: Its recognized antigen is unknown. No base-level quality is on record; no much larger clone is a single base apart.

The chain couples TRBV5-4 to TRBJ2-1; the D gene cannot be named for sure. This TCR derives from an adult with an advanced solid tumor such as melanoma, head and neck, liver or kidney cancer. The material sequenced was CD4+ or CD8+ T cells sorted from blood, taken in a trial of the OX40 agonist ivuxolimab. The DNA reads TGTGCCAGCAGCTTAACCTACTACAATGAGCAGTTCTTC. This translates into CASSLTYYNEQFF. The reference TRBV5-4 and TRBJ2-1 proteins fill in what lies around the CDR3, so the full variable domain reads ETGVTQSPTHLIKTRGQQVTLRCSSQSGHNTVSWYQQALGQGPQFIFQYYREEENGRGNFPPRFSGLQFPNYSSELNVNALELDDSALYLCASSLTYYNEQFFGPGTRLTVL.